Reported below is one T cell receptor beta chain. Trimming removed 3 bases from V and 4 bases from J; junction bases left unmatched: 10. The length of the CDR3 is 17 residues. Germline loops: CDR1 LGHNA, CDR2 YSLEER. Repertoires were generated with immunoSEQ multiplex PCR, while TCRdb's copy carries only in-frame clones and drops some. The sample has hundreds of thousands of clones, around 78% seen once; the top ten hold approximately 0.013%. The data stem from a study of shared T cell receptors in the human thymus. The sample was also reused in another study, on human thymus T cells. That paper states: Thymus tissue was removed during corrective cardiac surgery. Unrelated people showed highly overlapping thymic repertoires, related research reported.

The clonotype comes from a boy under two years old with a congenital heart defect. The specimen was thymocytes. This rearrangement joins TRBV4-3 to TRBJ2-2, with 8 bases fitting TRBD2. As DNA, the CDR3 is TGCGCCAGCAGCCAGGGACTAGTCCCGGGAGGCACCGGGGAGCTGTTTTTT. Its protein product is CASSQGLVPGGTGELFF.